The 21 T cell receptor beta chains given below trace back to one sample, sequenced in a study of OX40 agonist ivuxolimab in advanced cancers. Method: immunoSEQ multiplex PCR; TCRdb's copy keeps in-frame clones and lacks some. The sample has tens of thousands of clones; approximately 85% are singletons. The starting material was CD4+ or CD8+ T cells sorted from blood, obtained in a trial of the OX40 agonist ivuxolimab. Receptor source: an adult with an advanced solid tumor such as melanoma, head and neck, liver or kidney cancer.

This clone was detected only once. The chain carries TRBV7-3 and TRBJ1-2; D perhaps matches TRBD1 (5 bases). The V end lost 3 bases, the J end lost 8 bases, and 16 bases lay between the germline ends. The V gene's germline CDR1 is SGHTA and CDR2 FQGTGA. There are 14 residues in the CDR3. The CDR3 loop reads CASSFGAGSGGYTF. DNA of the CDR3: TGTGCCAGCAGCTTCGGGGCAGGGTCTGGCGGCTACACCTTC.

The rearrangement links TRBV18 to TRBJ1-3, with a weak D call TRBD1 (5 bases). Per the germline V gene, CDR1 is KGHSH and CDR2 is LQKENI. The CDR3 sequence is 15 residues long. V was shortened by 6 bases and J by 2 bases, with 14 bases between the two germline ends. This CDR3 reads CASSEGTVAGNTIYF. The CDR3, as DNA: TGTGCCAGCTCGGAGGGGACGGTGGCTGGAAACACCATATATTTT.

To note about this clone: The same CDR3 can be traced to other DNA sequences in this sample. The CDR3 DNA reads as TGCGCCAGCAGCTTGGGTACCACAGATACGCAGTATTTT. Its translation is CASSLGTTDTQYF. The genes are TRBV5-1 and TRBJ2-3; D not resolved. The CDR3 totals 13 residues. The V and J ends lost 0 bases and 2 bases respectively, with 4 bases between them. The V gene's germline CDR1 is SGHRS and CDR2 YFSETQ.

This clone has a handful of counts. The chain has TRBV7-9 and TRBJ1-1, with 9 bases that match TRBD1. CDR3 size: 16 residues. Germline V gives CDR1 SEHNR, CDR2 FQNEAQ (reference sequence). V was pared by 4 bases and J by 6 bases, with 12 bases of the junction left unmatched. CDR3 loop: CASSSRDREGTPEAFF. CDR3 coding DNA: TGTGCCAGCAGCTCCCGGGACAGGGAAGGGACCCCTGAAGCTTTCTTT. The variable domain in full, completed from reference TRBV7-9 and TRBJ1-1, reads DTGVSQNPRHKITKRGQNVTFRCDPISEHNRLYWYRQTLGQGPEFLTYFQNEAQLEKSRLLSDRFSAERPKGSFSTLEIQRTEQGDSAMYLCASSSRDREGTPEAFFGQGTRLTVV.

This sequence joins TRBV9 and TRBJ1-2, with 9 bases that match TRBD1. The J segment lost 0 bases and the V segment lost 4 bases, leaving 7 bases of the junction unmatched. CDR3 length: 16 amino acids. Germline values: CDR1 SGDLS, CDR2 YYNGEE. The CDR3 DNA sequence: TGTGCCAGCAGCCCCAGGGGGACAGGGACTAACTATGGCTACACCTTC. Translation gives CASSPRGTGTNYGYTF.

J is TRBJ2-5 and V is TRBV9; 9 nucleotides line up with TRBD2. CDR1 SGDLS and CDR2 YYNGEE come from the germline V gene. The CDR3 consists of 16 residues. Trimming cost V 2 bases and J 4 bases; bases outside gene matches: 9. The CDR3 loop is CASSVGAGGRPETQYF. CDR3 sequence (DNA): TGTGCCAGCAGCGTCGGGGCGGGAGGGAGGCCAGAGACCCAGTACTTC.

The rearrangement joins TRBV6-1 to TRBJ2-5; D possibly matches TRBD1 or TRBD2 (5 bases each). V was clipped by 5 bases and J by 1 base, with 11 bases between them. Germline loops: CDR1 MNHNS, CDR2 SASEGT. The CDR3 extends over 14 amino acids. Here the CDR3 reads CASSRGRLQETQYF. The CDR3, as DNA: TGTGCCAGCAGTCGGGGACGGCTCCAAGAGACCCAGTACTTC.

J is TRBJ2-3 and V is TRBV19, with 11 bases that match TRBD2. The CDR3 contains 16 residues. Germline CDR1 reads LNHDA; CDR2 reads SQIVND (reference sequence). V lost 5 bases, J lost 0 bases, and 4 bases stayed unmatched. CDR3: CASSFSGRASTDTQYF. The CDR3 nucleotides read TGTGCCAGTAGTTTTAGCGGGAGGGCAAGCACAGATACGCAGTATTTT.

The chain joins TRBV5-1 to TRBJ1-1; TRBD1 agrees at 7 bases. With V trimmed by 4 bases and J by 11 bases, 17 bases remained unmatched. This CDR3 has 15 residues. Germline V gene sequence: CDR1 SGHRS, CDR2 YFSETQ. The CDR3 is CASSIGPGQPSGAFF. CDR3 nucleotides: TGCGCCAGCAGCATCGGCCCGGGACAGCCCTCCGGTGCTTTCTTT. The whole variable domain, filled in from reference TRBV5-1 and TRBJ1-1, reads KAGVTQTPRYLIKTRGQQVTLSCSPISGHRSVSWYQQTPGQGLQFLFEYFSETQRNKGNFPGRFSGRQFSNSRSEMNVSTLELGDSALYLCASSIGPGQPSGAFFGQGTRLTVV.

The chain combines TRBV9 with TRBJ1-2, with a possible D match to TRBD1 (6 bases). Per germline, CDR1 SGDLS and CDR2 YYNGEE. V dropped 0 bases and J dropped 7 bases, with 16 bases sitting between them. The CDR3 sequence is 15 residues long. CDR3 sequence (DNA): TGTGCCAGCAGCGTAGATGCAGGGGTTAGTGGTGGCTACACCTTC. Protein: CASSVDAGVSGGYTF.

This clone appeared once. In DNA, the CDR3 is TGCGCCAGCAGCCCAATCCCCGAAGAGACCCAGTACTTC. This gives the protein CASSPIPEETQYF. The chain uses TRBV5-1 and TRBJ2-5; D remains unclear. This CDR3 is 13 amino acids long. The V end was cut by 4 bases, the J end by 3 bases, with 10 bases between. CDR1 and CDR2 from the germline V gene are SGHRS and YFSETQ. The complete variable domain, with remaining parts taken from reference TRBV5-1 and TRBJ2-5, reads KAGVTQTPRYLIKTRGQQVTLSCSPISGHRSVSWYQQTPGQGLQFLFEYFSETQRNKGNFPGRFSGRQFSNSRSEMNVSTLELGDSALYLCASSPIPEETQYFGPGTRLLVL.

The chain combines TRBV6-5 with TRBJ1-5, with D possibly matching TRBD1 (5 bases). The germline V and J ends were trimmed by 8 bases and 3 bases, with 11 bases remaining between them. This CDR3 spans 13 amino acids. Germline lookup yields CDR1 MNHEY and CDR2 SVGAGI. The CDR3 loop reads CASSGTINQPQHF. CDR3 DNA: TGTGCCAGCTCAGGGACCATCAATCAGCCCCAGCATTTT.

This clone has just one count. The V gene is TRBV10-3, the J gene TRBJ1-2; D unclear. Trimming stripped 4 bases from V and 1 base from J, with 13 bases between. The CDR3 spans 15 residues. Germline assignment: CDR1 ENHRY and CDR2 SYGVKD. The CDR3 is CAISVEDSFNYGYTF. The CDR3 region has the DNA TGTGCCATCAGTGTAGAGGACTCTTTTAACTATGGCTACACCTTC.

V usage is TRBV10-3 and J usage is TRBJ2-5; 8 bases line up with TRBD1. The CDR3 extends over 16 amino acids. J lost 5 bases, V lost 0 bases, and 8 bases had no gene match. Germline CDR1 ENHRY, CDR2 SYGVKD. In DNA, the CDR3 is TGTGCCATCAGTGAGTCCGGGACAGGTGGTGACGAGACCCAGTACTTC. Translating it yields CAISESGTGGDETQYF.

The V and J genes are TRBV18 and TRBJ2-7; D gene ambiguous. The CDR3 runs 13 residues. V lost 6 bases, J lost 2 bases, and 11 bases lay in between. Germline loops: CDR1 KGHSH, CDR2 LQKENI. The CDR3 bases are TGTGCCAGCTCTGACCAGCACCCCTACGAGCAGTACTTC. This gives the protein CASSDQHPYEQYF.

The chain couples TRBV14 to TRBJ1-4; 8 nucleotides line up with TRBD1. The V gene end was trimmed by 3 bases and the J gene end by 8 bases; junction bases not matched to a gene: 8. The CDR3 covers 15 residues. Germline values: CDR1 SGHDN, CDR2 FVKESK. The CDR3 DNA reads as TGTGCCAGCAGCCACAGACAGGGGCGTTGGGAAAAACTGTTTTTT. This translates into CASSHRQGRWEKLFF.

CDR3 region: CASSQGRGETQYF. DNA of the CDR3: TGTGCCAGCAGCCAGGGAAGAGGAGAGACCCAGTACTTC. The chain recombines TRBV4-2 with TRBJ2-5; D gene unclear. Germline assignment: CDR1 LGHNA and CDR2 YNFKEQ. The V end lost 3 bases, the J end lost 4 bases, and 9 bases lay between the germline ends. The CDR3 has 13 amino acids.

The CDR3 loop is CASSTYGNEQFF. The CDR3 DNA is TGTGCCAGCAGCACTTACGGAAATGAGCAGTTCTTC. The chain has TRBV7-2 and TRBJ2-1; D remains unclear. The ends were cut back, 5 bases at V and 7 bases at J, with 9 bases in the middle. This CDR3 is 12 amino acids long. Germline V gives CDR1 SGHTA, CDR2 FQGNSA.

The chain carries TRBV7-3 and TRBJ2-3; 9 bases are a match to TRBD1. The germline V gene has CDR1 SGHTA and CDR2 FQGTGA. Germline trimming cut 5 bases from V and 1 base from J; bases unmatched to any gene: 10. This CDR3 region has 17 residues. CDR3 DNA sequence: TGTGCCAGCAGCGCAAGGGACAGGGTAAGGTGCACAGATACGCAGTATTTT. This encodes CASSARDRVRCTDTQYF.

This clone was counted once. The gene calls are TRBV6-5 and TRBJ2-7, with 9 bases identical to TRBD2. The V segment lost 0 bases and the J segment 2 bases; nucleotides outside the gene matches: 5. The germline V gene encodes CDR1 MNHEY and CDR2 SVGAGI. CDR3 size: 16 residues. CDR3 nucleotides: TGTGCCAGCAGTTACTCGAAGACTAGCGGAACCTACGAGCAGTACTTC. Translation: CASSYSKTSGTYEQYF.

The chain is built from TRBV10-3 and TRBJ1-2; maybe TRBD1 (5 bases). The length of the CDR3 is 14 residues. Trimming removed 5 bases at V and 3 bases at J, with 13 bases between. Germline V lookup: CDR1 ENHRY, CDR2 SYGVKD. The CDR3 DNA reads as TGTGCCATCAGTCACCCTGGGGGGGACTATGGCTACACCTTC. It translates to CAISHPGGDYGYTF.